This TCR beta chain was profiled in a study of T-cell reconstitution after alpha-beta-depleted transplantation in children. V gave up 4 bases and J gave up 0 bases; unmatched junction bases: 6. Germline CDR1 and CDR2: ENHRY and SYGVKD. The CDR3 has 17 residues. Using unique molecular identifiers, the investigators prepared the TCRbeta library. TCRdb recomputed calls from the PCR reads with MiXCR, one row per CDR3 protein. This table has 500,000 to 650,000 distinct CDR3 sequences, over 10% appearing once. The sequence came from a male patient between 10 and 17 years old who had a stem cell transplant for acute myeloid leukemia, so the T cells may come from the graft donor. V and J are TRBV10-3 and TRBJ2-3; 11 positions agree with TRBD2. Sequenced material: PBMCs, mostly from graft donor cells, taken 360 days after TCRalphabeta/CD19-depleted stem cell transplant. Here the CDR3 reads CAISGTSGPYSTDTQYF. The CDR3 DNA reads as TGTGCCATCAGTGGGACTAGCGGGCCCTATAGCACAGATACGCAGTATTTT.